One and the same sample provided the 7 T cell receptor beta chains below, sequenced in a study of blood T cell repertoires in COVID-19. This table comes from immunoSEQ multiplex PCR, and its TCRdb copy is limited to in-frame clones, with some not included. The repertoire holds about 120,000 clones, with about nine tenths as singletons. Material for sequencing was peripheral blood. The receptor set was obtained from a man aged 55 to 69 with COVID-19, enrolled during active disease.

The genes are TRBV19 and TRBJ1-1, with D tentatively TRBD1 (5 bases). CDR3 size: 15 residues. V lost 4 bases and J 0 bases, leaving 12 bases between the germline ends. Germline values: CDR1 LNHDA, CDR2 SQIVND (reference sequence). The CDR3 DNA follows: TGTGCCAGTAGTAACAGTCGACAGATGAACACTGAAGCTTTCTTT. The encoded protein is CASSNSRQMNTEAFF.

The J gene is TRBJ1-2, the V gene TRBV5-6; 7 bases agree with TRBD1. Germline assignment: CDR1 SGHDT and CDR2 YYEEEE. Losses at the gene ends were 7 bases for V and 7 bases for J; bases not matched to a gene: 13. The CDR3 has 14 amino acids. The CDR3 region has the DNA TGTGCCAGCGGAAATCCGACAGGGTTTGGTGGCTACACCTTC. Translation: CASGNPTGFGGYTF.

The chain joins TRBV2 to TRBJ1-2; 7 bases fit TRBD1. The CDR3 totals 13 residues. Germline CDR1 reads SNHLY; CDR2 reads FYNNEI. The trim removed 8 bases at V and 3 bases at J, leaving 6 bases unmatched. CDR3 protein: CASLDRVDYGYTF. DNA for the CDR3: TGTGCCAGCCTTGACAGGGTAGACTATGGCTACACCTTC.

The V and J genes are TRBV28 and TRBJ1-5; tentative D call: TRBD1 (5 bases). The CDR3 extends over 14 amino acids. CDR1 MDHEN and CDR2 SYDVKM come from the germline V gene. The V end was cut by 2 bases, the J end by 5 bases, with 10 bases between. In DNA form, the CDR3 reads TGTGCCAGCAGTTTACTTACAGGCGATCAGCCCCAGCATTTT. Encoded protein: CASSLLTGDQPQHF.

The chain employs TRBV11-2 and TRBJ2-7; TRBD2 agrees at 7 bases. CDR1 is SGHAT, CDR2 FQNNGV, per germline. With 5 bases clipped from V and 3 bases from J, the junction kept 10 bases outside the gene matches. This CDR3 contains 15 residues. CDR3 region: CASSPLRAGRYEQYF. The CDR3 DNA is TGTGCCAGCAGCCCCTTGCGAGCGGGACGCTACGAGCAGTACTTC.

The rearrangement uses TRBV7-9 and TRBJ2-2; 10 nucleotides agree with TRBD2. This CDR3 comprises 17 residues. Per germline, CDR1 SEHNR and CDR2 FQNEAQ (reference sequence). J gave up 5 bases and V 3 bases, and 9 bases lay outside the gene matches. The CDR3 coding sequence is TGTGCCAGCAGCTTCTCCCTAGCGGGAGCGATGACCGGGGAGCTGTTTTTT. Amino acids: CASSFSLAGAMTGELFF.

The chain uses TRBV6-2 or TRBV6-3 and TRBJ2-6; possible D gene TRBD2, 6 bases. The CDR3 has 15 amino acids. Germline V gene sequence: CDR1 MNHEY, CDR2 SVGEGT. The V end was cut by 2 bases, the J end by 4 bases, with 9 bases between. CDR3 protein: CASSYGGVGANVLTF. The CDR3 DNA reads TGTGCCAGCAGTTACGGAGGGGTCGGGGCCAACGTCCTGACTTTC.